A selection of T cell receptor beta chains follows, all from one sample in a study of regulatory T cells in long-lasting Graves disease. TCRdb reprocessed the multiplex PCR reads via MiXCR and lists one record per CDR3 protein. The sample includes 320,000 or so distinct CDR3 sequences, roughly 18% seen only once; the top ten take more than 35%. The material sequenced was peripheral blood mononuclear cells (PBMCs), taken at new diagnosis, from a patient treated with antithyroid drugs. These TCRs come from a female donor with Graves disease. Each CDR3 is given with its conserved first and last residue. D genes are given only for firm matches. Part of the rows lack a size; the others show once, few, many or a class for expanded clones.

d_gene	j_gene	abundance	v_gene	CDR3aa	CDR3nt
-	TRBJ2-5	many	TRBV18	CASSPRQGIQETQYF	TGTGCCAGCTCACCACGCCAGGGGATTCAAGAGACCCAGTACTTC
-	TRBJ2-4	many	TRBV2	CASSAGASLAKNIQYF	TGTGCCAGCAGTGCCGGCGCGTCCCTAGCCAAAAACATTCAGTACTTC
-	TRBJ2-1	many	TRBV2	CASSSLHEQFF	TGTGCCAGCAGTTCCCTACATGAGCAGTTCTTC
-	TRBJ1-3	few	TRBV19	CASSPMVWQAGNTIYF	TGTGCCAGTAGCCCGATGGTATGGCAAGCTGGAAACACCATATATTTT
-	TRBJ2-2	many	TRBV9	CASSLSGVGELFF	TGTGCCAGCAGCCTCTCAGGTGTCGGGGAGCTGTTTTTT
TRBD1	TRBJ2-5	-	TRBV11-2	CASSLNAGGAETQYF	TGTGCCAGCAGCTTAAACGCAGGGGGTGCGGAGACCCAGTACTTC
-	TRBJ2-1	-	TRBV30	CAWEVRMGQFF	TGTGCCTGGGAGGTCAGGATGGGGCAGTTCTTC
-	TRBJ1-2	few	TRBV20-1	CSARSPHDGVGYTF	TGCAGTGCTAGAAGTCCTCACGACGGGGTTGGCTACACCTTC
TRBD2	TRBJ2-1	many	TRBV29-1	CSVESGRVVNEQFF	TGCAGCGTCGAGAGCGGGAGGGTGGTCAATGAGCAGTTCTTC
-	TRBJ2-7	many	TRBV7-9	CASSSPPGGREGYEQYF	TGTGCCAGCAGCTCCCCGCCAGGGGGACGGGAGGGCTACGAGCAGTACTTC
-	TRBJ2-2	many	TRBV9	CASGRLNTGELFF	TGTGCCAGCGGCAGACTAAACACCGGGGAGCTGTTTTTT
-	TRBJ1-1	many	TRBV11-2	CASSSDPVGNTEAFF	TGTGCCAGCAGCTCAGACCCAGTGGGGAACACTGAAGCTTTCTTT
-	TRBJ1-2	many	TRBV12-3/TRBV12-4	CASSLEGTNYGYTF	TGTGCCAGCAGTTTGGAGGGGACTAACTATGGCTACACCTTC
-	TRBJ2-3	-	TRBV4-1	CASSQGAGGDTQYF	TGCGCCAGCAGCCAGGGGGCAGGAGGGGATACGCAGTATTTT
TRBD1	TRBJ2-2	-	TRBV5-1	CASKERTGGTEELFF	TGCGCCAGCAAGGAAAGGACAGGGGGCACCGAGGAGCTGTTTTTT
-	TRBJ1-4	few	TRBV5-5	CASRVTTRTNEKLFF	TGTGCCAGCAGGGTCACTACCCGAACTAATGAAAAACTGTTTTTT
TRBD2	TRBJ2-3	many	TRBV7-9	CASSSGLAGGPAGTDTQYF	TGTGCCAGCAGCTCCGGACTAGCGGGAGGGCCGGCGGGCACAGATACGCAGTATTTT
-	TRBJ2-2	many	TRBV27	CASSSIGGNTGELFF	TGTGCCAGCAGTTCGATAGGGGGGAACACCGGGGAGCTGTTTTTT
-	TRBJ2-7	many	TRBV2	CASGGGVYEQYF	TGTGCCAGCGGTGGAGGGGTCTACGAGCAGTACTTC
-	TRBJ2-7	many	TRBV28	CASSFRGFYEQYF	TGTGCCAGCAGTTTCAGGGGATTCTACGAGCAGTACTTC
-	TRBJ2-7	few	TRBV20-1	CSARWAGSDEQYF	TGCAGTGCTAGGTGGGCGGGCAGCGACGAGCAGTACTTC
-	TRBJ2-7	-	TRBV12-3/TRBV12-4	CASSLAPDAYEQYF	TGTGCCAGCAGTTTAGCTCCGGACGCCTACGAGCAGTACTTC
TRBD1	TRBJ1-5	-	TRBV19	CATEQGGNNQPQHF	TGTGCCACCGAACAGGGGGGAAACAATCAGCCCCAGCATTTT
-	TRBJ1-1	-	TRBV10-1	CASSARGGMAEAFF	TGCGCCAGCAGCGCCCGCGGGGGGATGGCTGAAGCTTTCTTT
TRBD2	TRBJ2-5	few	TRBV12-5	CASGFLGGLGETQYF	TGTGCTAGTGGTTTTTTGGGGGGGTTAGGAGAGACCCAGTACTTC
TRBD1	TRBJ2-7	-	TRBV20-1	CSAPRGGTGSIEQYF	TGCAGTGCTCCAAGAGGGGGGACAGGGTCGATCGAGCAGTACTTC
TRBD2	TRBJ2-7	once	TRBV2	CASREQGTSGSPQYF	TGTGCCAGCAGGGAACAAGGGACTAGCGGGAGCCCCCAGTACTTC
TRBD2	TRBJ2-1	-	TRBV12-3/TRBV12-4	CASSLGLAGGPPYNEQFF	TGTGCCAGCAGTTTAGGGCTAGCGGGAGGGCCACCCTACAATGAGCAGTTCTTC
TRBD1	TRBJ2-7	many	TRBV7-9	CASSLPGQGTYEQYF	TGTGCCAGCAGCCTACCGGGACAGGGAACCTACGAGCAGTACTTC